This T cell receptor beta chain was sequenced during a study of radiation and T cells in renal cell carcinoma. This CDR3 comprises 15 residues. V gave up 3 bases and J gave up 3 bases, with 13 bases separating them. In germline, CDR1 is LNHDA, CDR2 SQIVND (reference sequence). TCRdb keeps only in-frame clones here, not all; method: immunoSEQ multiplex PCR. The sample holds around 94,000 clones, 85% seen once. Time point denoted: blood 4 weeks post-SBRT, at nephrectomy. The treatment denotes: 15 Gy SBRT to primary tumor, nephrectomy 4 weeks later. The chain has TRBV19 and TRBJ2-3; D tentatively fits TRBD1 or TRBD2 (5 bases each). Material: blood, obtained from a patient whose treatment included radiotherapy and nephrectomy. The receptor was isolated from a man aged 50 to 60 with renal cell carcinoma. The CDR3 loop reads CASSISRDGTDTQYF. For the CDR3, the DNA is TGTGCCAGTAGTATCTCCCGGGACGGGACAGATACGCAGTATTTT.